A selection of T cell receptor beta chains follows, all from one sample in a study of early stage breast cancer tumors. Assay used: immunoSEQ multiplex PCR; TCRdb lists only in-frame clones, some missing. This sample has nearly 70,000 clones, with 75% to 90% found just once. The sequenced sample consisted of blood. Receptor source: a person aged 35-49 years with breast cancer. The CDR3 runs from the conserved cysteine through the conserved F or W. A D gene is named only where the DNA matches it firmly. The listing skips clone size in some rows; elsewhere it reads once, few, many or a size class.

>NA|TRBJ2-7|NA|TRBV5-4
CASSSYQGLGYEQYF
TGTGCCAGCAGCTCCTACCAGGGGTTGGGCTACGAGCAGTACTTC
>TRBD1|TRBJ1-1|NA|TRBV12-5
CASGSRDSEAFF
TGTGCTAGTGGTTCCCGGGACAGTGAAGCTTTCTTT
>TRBD2|TRBJ2-2|NA|TRBV27
CASTPPGGTGELFF
TGTGCCAGCACCCCACCGGGAGGTACCGGGGAGCTGTTTTTT
>NA|TRBJ1-3|NA|TRBV19
CASSPDRTDSGNTIYF
TGTGCCAGTAGCCCGGACAGAACCGACTCTGGAAACACCATATATTTT
>NA|TRBJ2-5|NA|TRBV14
CASSHSWTLQETQYF
TGTGCCAGCAGCCATTCTTGGACCCTCCAAGAGACCCAGTACTTC
>TRBD1|TRBJ2-7|few|TRBV6-1
CASSAFGQGFYEQYF
TGTGCCAGCAGTGCGTTCGGACAGGGTTTCTACGAGCAGTACTTC
>TRBD1|TRBJ2-3|once|TRBV18
CATSKRRGLADTQYF
TGTGCCACCTCCAAACGTAGGGGGCTCGCAGATACGCAGTATTTT
>TRBD1|TRBJ2-1|NA|TRBV13
CASSLGRTGGSYNEQFF
TGTGCCAGCAGCTTAGGGCGGACAGGGGGCTCCTACAATGAGCAGTTCTTC
>TRBD2|TRBJ2-1|NA|TRBV30
CAPSGGGSYNEQFF
TGTGCCCCGAGTGGGGGGGGTTCCTACAATGAGCAGTTCTTC
>NA|TRBJ1-2|NA|TRBV6-6
CASSYEGEKWYGYTF
TGTGCCAGCAGTTACGAGGGGGAAAAGTGGTATGGCTACACCTTC
>NA|TRBJ2-4|NA|TRBV5-8
CASFRDRGVRAKNIQYF
TGTGCCAGCTTCAGGGACCGAGGGGTCAGGGCCAAAAACATTCAGTACTTC
>NA|TRBJ2-7|NA|TRBV6-5
CASSYSTGYEQYF
TGTGCCAGCAGTTACTCGACTGGCTACGAGCAGTACTTC
>NA|TRBJ2-7|NA|TRBV28
CASSFSRYSSYEQYF
TGTGCCAGCAGTTTCAGTCGTTATAGCTCCTACGAGCAGTACTTC
>NA|TRBJ2-2|once|TRBV9
CASSVSGQGTNTGELFF
TGTGCCAGCAGTGTGTCCGGGCAGGGGACCAACACCGGGGAGCTGTTTTTT
>NA|TRBJ1-1|NA|TRBV19
CASIRPGTGSTEAFF
TGTGCCAGTATCCGGCCGGGGACGGGTTCGACTGAAGCTTTCTTT
>TRBD1|TRBJ1-1|once|TRBV30
CAWSPSPGTVNTEAFF
TGTGCCTGGAGTCCATCCCCCGGGACAGTGAACACTGAAGCTTTCTTT
>TRBD2|TRBJ2-7|NA|TRBV5-6
CATGLAGNLYEQYF
TGTGCCACGGGACTAGCGGGAAATCTGTACGAGCAGTACTTC
>NA|TRBJ2-6|NA|TRBV5-4
CASSRQGGVNVLTF
TGTGCCAGCAGCCGACAGGGAGGTGTCAACGTCCTGACTTTC
>NA|TRBJ2-7|NA|TRBV11-2
CASSLGFLGEGEQYF
TGTGCCAGCAGCTTAGGGTTTCTTGGCGAGGGTGAGCAGTACTTC
>NA|TRBJ2-3|NA|TRBV6-5
CASSYSKGDTQYF
TGTGCCAGCAGTTACTCGAAAGGTGATACGCAGTATTTT
>NA|TRBJ2-7|NA|TRBV5-1
CASGFSSYEQYF
TGCGCCAGCGGATTCAGCTCCTACGAGCAGTACTTC
>TRBD1|TRBJ1-3|NA|TRBV7-9
CASSLRPRDRVVRNTIYF
TGTGCCAGCAGCTTAAGACCCCGGGACAGGGTAGTAAGGAACACCATATATTTT
>NA|TRBJ2-7|NA|TRBV11-2
CASSLGTRTYEQYF
TGTGCCAGCAGCTTAGGGACAAGAACCTACGAGCAGTACTTC
>NA|TRBJ1-4|once|TRBV6-5
CASSLGRVNEKLFF
TGTGCCAGCAGTCTCGGACGGGTTAATGAAAAACTGTTTTTT
>TRBD2|TRBJ2-7|NA|TRBV7-9
CASSSREGGSSYEQYF
TGTGCCAGCAGCTCCCGCGAGGGAGGGAGCTCCTACGAGCAGTACTTC
>NA|TRBJ2-1|once|TRBV5-6
CASSWGLLQFF
TGTGCCAGCAGCTGGGGGCTCCTTCAGTTCTTC